This TCR beta chain was observed in a study of PD-1 blockade in classical Hodgkin lymphoma. Looking at the study overall: Nivolumab was administered to patients intravenously at 3 mg/kg every 2 weeks. Notes on the study in general: Anyone who began nivolumab under 1 year after ASCT was excluded. Complete responders entered with baseline diversity on par with newly diagnosed patients, the results showed. Relapsed/refractory patients reportedly had lower baseline diversity than newly diagnosed patients.

Profiling relied on immunoSEQ multiplex PCR, and the TCRdb table lists in-frame clones only, not all of them. The sample yields about 25,000 clones, roughly 80% seen once. Specified time point: cycle 4 day 1 (C4D1), after around six weeks of nivolumab. In every patient, relapse followed autologous stem cell transplantation, while exposure to brentuximab vedotin differed. Negative selection with magnetic separation was used to purify CD4+ T cells from thawed PBMCs. On this clone itself: The antigen is not known.

Germline assignment: CDR1 SGHRS and CDR2 YFSETQ. CDR3 length: 17 residues. The germline V and J ends were trimmed by 2 bases and 2 bases, with 19 bases remaining between them. Here the sequenced sample was CD4+ T cells from blood, taken before the fourth cycle of nivolumab. The sequence came from a human donor with classical Hodgkin lymphoma. The chain employs TRBV5-1 and TRBJ1-2, with D perhaps matching TRBD1 (5 bases). CDR3 sequence reads: CASSFRLGTVTNYGYTF. Written as DNA, the CDR3 is TGCGCCAGCAGCTTCCGACTTGGGACGGTTACGAACTATGGCTACACCTTC.